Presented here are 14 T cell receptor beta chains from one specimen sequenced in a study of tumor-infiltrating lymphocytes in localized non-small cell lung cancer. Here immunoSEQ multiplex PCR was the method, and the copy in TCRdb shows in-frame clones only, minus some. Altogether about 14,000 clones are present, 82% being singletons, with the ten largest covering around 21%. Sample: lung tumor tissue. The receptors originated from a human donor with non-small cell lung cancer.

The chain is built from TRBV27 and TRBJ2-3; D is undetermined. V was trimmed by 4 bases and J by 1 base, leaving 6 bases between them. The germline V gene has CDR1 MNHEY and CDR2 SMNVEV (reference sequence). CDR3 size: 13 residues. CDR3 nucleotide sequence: TGTGCCAGCAGTTCCGCCGGCACAGATACGCAGTATTTT. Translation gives CASSSAGTDTQYF.

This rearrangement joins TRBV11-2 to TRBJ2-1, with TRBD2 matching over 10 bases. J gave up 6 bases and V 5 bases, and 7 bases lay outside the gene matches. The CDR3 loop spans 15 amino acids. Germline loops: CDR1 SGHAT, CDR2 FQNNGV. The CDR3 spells CASSPWSSGGNEQFF. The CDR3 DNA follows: TGTGCCAGCAGCCCGTGGTCTAGCGGGGGCAATGAGCAGTTCTTC.

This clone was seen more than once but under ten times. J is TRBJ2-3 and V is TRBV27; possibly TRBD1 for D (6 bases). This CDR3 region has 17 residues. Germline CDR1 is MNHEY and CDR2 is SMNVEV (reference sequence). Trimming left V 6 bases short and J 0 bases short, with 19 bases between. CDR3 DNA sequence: TGTGCCAGCAGCCTCCTGGGGACACCAACTAGCACAGATACGCAGTATTTT. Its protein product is CASSLLGTPTSTDTQYF.

The CDR3 protein is CASSLEHGRSPYEQYF. The CDR3 DNA is TGTGCCAGCAGCTTAGAGCACGGTCGGAGCCCCTACGAGCAGTACTTC. The rearrangement joins TRBV7-8 to TRBJ2-5; D gene ambiguous. The DNA end lines up better with TRBJ2-7; the J call may be wrong. CDR3 length: 16 amino acids. CDR1 SGHVS and CDR2 FQNEAQ come from the germline V gene.

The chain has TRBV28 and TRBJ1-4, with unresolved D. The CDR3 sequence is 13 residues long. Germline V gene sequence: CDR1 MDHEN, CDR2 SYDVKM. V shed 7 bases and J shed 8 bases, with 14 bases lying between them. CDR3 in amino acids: CASTSFIGEKLFF. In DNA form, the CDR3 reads TGTGCCAGCACCTCTTTTATTGGGGAAAAACTGTTTTTT.

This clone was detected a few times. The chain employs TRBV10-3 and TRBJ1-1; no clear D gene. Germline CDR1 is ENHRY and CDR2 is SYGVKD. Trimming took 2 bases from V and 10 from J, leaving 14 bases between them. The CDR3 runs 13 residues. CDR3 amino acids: CAISEQRSGGAFF. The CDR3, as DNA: TGTGCCATCAGTGAGCAGAGGTCAGGAGGAGCTTTCTTT.

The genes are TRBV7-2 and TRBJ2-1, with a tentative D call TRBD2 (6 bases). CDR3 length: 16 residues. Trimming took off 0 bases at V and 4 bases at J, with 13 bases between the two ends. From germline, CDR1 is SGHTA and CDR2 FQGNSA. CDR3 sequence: CASSLAPGERYNEQFF. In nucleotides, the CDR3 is TGTGCCAGCAGCTTAGCGCCGGGAGAGAGGTACAATGAGCAGTTCTTC.

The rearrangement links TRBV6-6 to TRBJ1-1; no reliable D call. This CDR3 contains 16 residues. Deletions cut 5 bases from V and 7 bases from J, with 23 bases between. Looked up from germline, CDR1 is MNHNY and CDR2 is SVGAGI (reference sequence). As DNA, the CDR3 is TGTGCCAGCAGTATTACGTCCAGGCCGACCGCAGGTGAAGCTTTCTTT. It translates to CASSITSRPTAGEAFF.

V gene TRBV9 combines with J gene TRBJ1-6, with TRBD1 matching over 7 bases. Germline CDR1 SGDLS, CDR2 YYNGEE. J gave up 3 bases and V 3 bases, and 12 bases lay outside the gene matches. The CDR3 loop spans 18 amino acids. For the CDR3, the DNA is TGTGCCAGCAGCGCGGGGACAGCGATACCAGACTATAATTCACCCCTCCACTTT. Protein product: CASSAGTAIPDYNSPLHF.

CDR3 loop: CASKAGVEGPQYF. The CDR3 DNA reads as TGTGCCAGTAAGGCCGGAGTTGAGGGCCCCCAGTACTTC. The chain has TRBV19 and TRBJ2-5; possible D gene TRBD2, 5 bases. Deletions cut 7 bases from V and 9 bases from J, with 18 bases between. Germline V gives CDR1 LNHDA, CDR2 SQIVND (reference sequence). The CDR3 extends over 13 amino acids. Filled out from reference TRBV19 and TRBJ2-5, the complete variable domain reads DGGITQSPKYLFRKEGQNVTLSCEQNLNHDAMYWYRQDPGQGLRLIYYSQIVNDFQKGDIAEGYSVSREKKESFPLTVTSAQKNPTAFYLCASKAGVEGPQYFGPGTRLLVL.

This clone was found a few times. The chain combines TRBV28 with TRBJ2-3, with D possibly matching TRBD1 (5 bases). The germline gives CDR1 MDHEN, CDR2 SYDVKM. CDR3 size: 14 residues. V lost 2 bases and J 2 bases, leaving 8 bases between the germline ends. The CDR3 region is CASSLGANTDTQYF. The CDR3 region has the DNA TGTGCCAGCAGTTTAGGGGCTAACACAGATACGCAGTATTTT.

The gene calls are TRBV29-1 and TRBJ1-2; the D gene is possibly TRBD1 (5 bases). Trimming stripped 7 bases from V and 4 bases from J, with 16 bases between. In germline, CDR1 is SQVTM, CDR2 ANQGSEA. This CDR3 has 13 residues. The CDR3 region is CSGLEGTGYGYTF. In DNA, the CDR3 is TGCAGCGGCCTGGAGGGGACTGGCTATGGCTACACCTTC.

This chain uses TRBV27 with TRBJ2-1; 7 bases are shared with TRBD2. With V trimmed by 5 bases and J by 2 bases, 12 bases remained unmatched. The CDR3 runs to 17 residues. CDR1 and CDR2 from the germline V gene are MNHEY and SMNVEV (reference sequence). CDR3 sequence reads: CASSALEVAGPYNEQFF. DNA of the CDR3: TGTGCCAGCAGTGCCCTTGAAGTAGCGGGCCCCTACAATGAGCAGTTCTTC.

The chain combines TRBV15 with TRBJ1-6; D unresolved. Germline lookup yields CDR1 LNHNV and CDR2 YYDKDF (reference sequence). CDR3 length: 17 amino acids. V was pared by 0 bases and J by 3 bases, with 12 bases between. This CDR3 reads CATSRDKGPGYNSPLHF. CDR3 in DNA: TGTGCCACCAGCAGAGATAAGGGCCCTGGCTATAATTCACCCCTCCACTTT.